This T cell receptor (beta chain) originates from a study of vaccination and CD4 T cells after COVID-19. Overall study context: Fewer than 10 convalescent patients had mild and one had severe PCR-confirmed SARS-CoV-2 disease. From HCoV-229E, HCoV-OC43, HCoV-NL63 and SARS-CoV-2, overlapping spike peptides were used to stimulate the cells.

This clonotype was seen more than once but under ten times. The target antigen is unknown. The Oncomine TCR Beta short-read assay sequenced DNA from cultured CD4+ T cells. TCRdb redid the calling of the PCR reads with MiXCR, one entry per CDR3 protein. The sample yields more than 13,000 distinct CDR3 sequences, 20% to 30% seen once. The CDR3 spans 16 residues. The germline gives CDR1 MGHDK, CDR2 SYGVNS. With 8 bases clipped from V and 4 bases from J, the junction kept 16 bases outside the gene matches. Treatment specified: 10-day PBMC culture with coronavirus spike peptide pools or control peptides (ViraFEST assay).

This specimen was CD4+ T cells from blood, cultured in vitro, taken after SARS-CoV-2 vaccination. The receptor was derived from a human donor who had recovered from COVID-19. The chain has TRBV25-1 and TRBJ2-5; 7 bases map to TRBD2. The CDR3 is CASHPEGGASGETQYF. As DNA, the CDR3 is TGTGCCAGCCACCCTGAGGGAGGGGCCTCGGGAGAGACCCAGTACTTC.